One and the same sample provided the 19 T cell receptor beta chains below, sequenced in a study of blood T cell repertoires in COVID-19. This table comes from immunoSEQ multiplex PCR, and its TCRdb copy is limited to in-frame clones, with some not included. The table records about 45,000 clones, 60% to 80% of them present only once. Sequences were obtained from peripheral blood. Receptors were obtained from a man aged 65 to 85 with acute or convalescent COVID-19.

The chain has TRBV9 and TRBJ1-2, with 8 bases matching TRBD1. Germline-derived CDR1 and CDR2 are SGDLS and YYNGEE. Trimming at V came to 3 bases and at J to 6 bases, leaving 13 bases not matched to a gene. CDR3 length: 16 residues. CDR3: CASSGGPQGAQHGYTF. The CDR3 DNA reads as TGTGCCAGCAGCGGAGGACCCCAGGGGGCTCAGCATGGCTACACCTTC.

The J gene is TRBJ2-7, the V gene TRBV6-5; tentatively, D is TRBD1 (5 bases). CDR3 length: 12 amino acids. Germline values: CDR1 MNHEY, CDR2 SVGAGI. The V end was cut by 4 bases, the J end by 7 bases, with 11 bases between. This CDR3 reads CASSSTGSEQYF. The DNA of the CDR3 is TGTGCCAGCAGTTCAACAGGTTCAGAGCAGTACTTC.

The chain is built from TRBV4-3 and TRBJ1-6; 8 nucleotides agree with TRBD1. V trimming: 5 bases; J trimming: 3 bases; junction bases outside the gene matches: 3. This CDR3 has 15 amino acids. Germline lookup yields CDR1 LGHNA and CDR2 YSLEER. CDR3 sequence: CASSLDRDYNSPLHF. The CDR3 DNA follows: TGCGCCAGCAGCTTGGACAGGGACTATAATTCACCCCTCCACTTT.

The V gene is TRBV18, the J gene TRBJ1-2; the match to TRBD1 covers 8 bases. The CDR3 extends over 16 amino acids. The germline V gene encodes CDR1 KGHSH and CDR2 LQKENI. With 2 bases clipped from V and 1 base from J, the junction kept 6 bases outside the gene matches. CDR3 nucleotide sequence: TGTGCCAGCTCACCAGGACAGGGAGGCTTTAACTATGGCTACACCTTC. Translated: CASSPGQGGFNYGYTF.

In DNA form, the CDR3 reads TGTGCCAGCAGCCTTGGGGCAGCAGGGGATCCCTCACCCCTCCACTTT. This gives the protein CASSLGAAGDPSPLHF. The chain carries TRBV7-9 and TRBJ1-6, with a possible D match to TRBD1 (6 bases). Germline assignment: CDR1 SEHNR and CDR2 FQNEAQ (reference sequence). The CDR3 totals 16 residues. V lost 5 bases, J lost 10 bases, and 21 bases lay in between.

The gene calls are TRBV12-3 or TRBV12-4 and TRBJ2-1; possible D gene TRBD1, 6 bases. Trimming took off 3 bases at V and 12 bases at J, with 9 bases between the two ends. The CDR3 loop spans 11 amino acids. For the CDR3, the DNA is TGTGCCAGCAGTTTGGGACAAGGGCAGTTCTTC. This encodes CASSLGQGQFF.

This clone was recorded once. This sequence joins TRBV28 and TRBJ2-7; 8 bases are a match to TRBD2. Germline values: CDR1 MDHEN, CDR2 SYDVKM. With V trimmed by 5 bases and J by 0 bases, 12 bases remained unmatched. This CDR3 is 17 amino acids long. CDR3 bases: TGTGCCAGCAGTCCGGGTTGGGCGGGGGGTCTCTCCTACGAGCAGTACTTC. Its protein is CASSPGWAGGLSYEQYF.

V gene TRBV7-2 combines with J gene TRBJ2-3; unclear D gene. Germline V CDR1 and CDR2: SGHTA, FQGNSA. The V end was cut by 1 base, the J end by 8 bases, with 16 bases between. The CDR3 has 15 amino acids. The CDR3 protein is CASSLGRLSQGTQYF. CDR3 coding DNA: TGTGCCAGCAGCTTAGGTCGACTGAGTCAAGGTACGCAGTATTTT.

This chain links TRBV11-2 with TRBJ2-3; a weak D match, TRBD1 (5 bases). Trimming removed 4 bases at V and 6 bases at J, with 11 bases between. The CDR3 runs to 13 residues. The germline gives CDR1 SGHAT, CDR2 FQNNGV. The CDR3 is CASSSPGLDTQYF. The CDR3 DNA reads as TGTGCCAGCAGCTCTCCAGGGTTGGATACGCAGTATTTT. The full variable domain, with the rest looked up from reference TRBV11-2 and TRBJ2-3, is EAGVAQSPRYKIIEKRQSVAFWCNPISGHATLYWYQQILGQGPKLLIQFQNNGVVDDSQLPKDRFSAERLKGVDSTLKIQPAKLEDSAVYLCASSSPGLDTQYFGPGTRLTVL.

The chain combines TRBV4-2 with TRBJ1-3; possibly TRBD1 for D (5 bases). The CDR3 is 16 residues long. Per germline, CDR1 LGHNA and CDR2 YNFKEQ. The germline V and J ends were trimmed by 4 bases and 0 bases, with 13 bases remaining between them. This CDR3 is CASSRGGPNSGNTIYF. In DNA, the CDR3 is TGTGCCAGCAGCCGCGGGGGACCGAACTCTGGAAACACCATATATTTT.

The CDR3 spells CASSHGIGGSDTQYF. CDR3 DNA: TGTGCCAGCAGCCATGGTATCGGCGGTTCAGATACGCAGTATTTT. The V gene is TRBV3-1 (or the pseudogene TRBV3-2), the J gene TRBJ2-3; no clear D. The V end lost 3 bases, the J end lost 4 bases, and 14 bases lay between the germline ends. Germline lookup yields CDR1 LGHDT and CDR2 YNNKEL (reference sequence). CDR3 length: 15 amino acids.

The chain employs TRBV11-2 and TRBJ2-3; D is perhaps TRBD2 (7 bases). Trimming removed 5 bases from V and 5 bases from J, with 14 bases in between. This CDR3 contains 14 residues. In germline, CDR1 is SGHAT, CDR2 FQNNGV. CDR3 in DNA: TGTGCCAGCAGCAGGGGGGGGCCCCAAGATACGCAGTATTTT. The encoded protein is CASSRGGPQDTQYF.

The chain has TRBV19 and TRBJ1-6; 8 positions match TRBD1. CDR1 and CDR2 from the germline V gene are LNHDA and SQIVND (reference sequence). This CDR3 comprises 13 residues. J lost 10 bases, V lost 5 bases, and 4 bases had no gene match. For the CDR3, the DNA is TGTGCCAGTAGTTCCCAGGGGGCCTCACCCCTCCACTTT. Its protein is CASSSQGASPLHF.

This clone was recorded a few times. In DNA form, the CDR3 reads TGTGCCAGCACGTCAGGGGGACAGGGGGCCCACGAGCAGTACTTC. Translation gives CASTSGGQGAHEQYF. This chain connects TRBV5-4 to TRBJ2-7; 12 bases align to TRBD1. The CDR3 length is 15 residues. Germline values: CDR1 SGHNT, CDR2 YYREEE (reference sequence). The V segment lost 6 bases and the J segment 5 bases; nucleotides outside the gene matches: 9.

The genes are TRBV6-4 and TRBJ2-1; 8 bases align to TRBD1. The CDR3 extends over 15 amino acids. Germline CDR1 reads MRHNA; CDR2 reads SNTAGT. V dropped 4 bases and J dropped 7; count of bases not matched to a gene: 9. CDR3 residues: CASSVSDRARNEQFF. CDR3 in DNA: TGTGCCAGCAGTGTGTCGGACAGGGCCAGGAATGAGCAGTTCTTC.

V gene TRBV19 combines with J gene TRBJ1-6, with TRBD1 matching over 7 bases. Looked up from germline, CDR1 is LNHDA and CDR2 is SQIVND (reference sequence). Germline trimming cut 6 bases from V and 5 bases from J; bases unmatched to any gene: 4. This CDR3 is built from 14 residues. The CDR3 region is CASSTGTDNSPLHF. CDR3 coding DNA: TGTGCCAGTAGCACCGGGACAGATAATTCACCCCTCCACTTT.

The V gene is TRBV5-1, the J gene TRBJ2-1; 10 nucleotides agree with TRBD1. The J segment lost 3 bases and the V segment lost 3 bases, leaving 6 bases of the junction unmatched. Germline V lookup: CDR1 SGHRS, CDR2 YFSETQ. This CDR3 spans 16 amino acids. CDR3 amino acids: CASSWSGTGDYNEQFF. In nucleotides, the CDR3 is TGCGCCAGCAGCTGGTCCGGGACAGGGGACTACAATGAGCAGTTCTTC.

The chain is built from TRBV2 and TRBJ1-3; no clear D gene. The CDR3 has 13 amino acids. From germline, CDR1 is SNHLY and CDR2 FYNNEI. The V gene lost 5 bases and the J gene lost 0 bases, with 5 bases spanning the gap. This chain's CDR3 is CASSYSSGNTIYF. The CDR3 DNA follows: TGTGCCAGCAGTTACAGCTCTGGAAACACCATATATTTT. The whole variable domain, remainder taken from reference TRBV2 and TRBJ1-3, is EPEVTQTPSHQVTQMGQEVILRCVPISNHLYFYWYRQILGQKVEFLVSFYNNEISEKSEIFDDQFSVERPDGSNFTLKIRSTKLEDSAMYFCASSYSSGNTIYFGEGSWLTVV.

In its sample, this clone was seen a few times. The CDR3 spells CASSQPGALAEAFF. The CDR3 region has the DNA TGTGCCAGCAGCCAGCCAGGGGCTTTGGCTGAAGCTTTCTTT. J is TRBJ1-1 and V is TRBV3-1 (or the pseudogene TRBV3-2); the D gene is possibly TRBD1 (6 bases). The CDR3 is 14 amino acids. Trimming stripped 3 bases from V and 6 bases from J, with 14 bases between. Germline V CDR1 and CDR2: LGHDT, YNNKEL (reference sequence).